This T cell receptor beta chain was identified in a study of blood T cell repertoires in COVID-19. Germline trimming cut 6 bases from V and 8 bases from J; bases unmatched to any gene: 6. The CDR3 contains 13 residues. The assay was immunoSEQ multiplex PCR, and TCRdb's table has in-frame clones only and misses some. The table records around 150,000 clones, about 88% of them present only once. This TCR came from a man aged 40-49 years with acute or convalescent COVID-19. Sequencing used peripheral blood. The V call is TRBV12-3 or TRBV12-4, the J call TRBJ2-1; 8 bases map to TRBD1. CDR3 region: CASSLGQGHEQFF. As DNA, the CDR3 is TGTGCCAGCAGCCTAGGACAGGGACATGAGCAGTTCTTC.